One sample yielded the 27 T cell receptor beta chains listed below, sequenced in a study of T cell repertoires in cytomegalovirus infection. TCRdb fed the reads into MiXCR, producing one record per CDR3 protein. The sample records 450,000 to 550,000 distinct CDR3 sequences, 40% to 50% being singletons. For these TCRs, the target antigens are not known. The starting material was cultured PBMCs, obtained from culture after CMV antigen stimulation. All receptors derive from a human donor in good health (CMV status not recorded). Some clones in this sample may be carry-over from other donors' samples.

This clonotype has only a few counts. The chain couples TRBV7-2 to TRBJ2-7, with D uncertain. CDR3 length: 15 residues. Germline loops: CDR1 SGHTA, CDR2 FQGNSA. With 1 base removed from V and 2 bases from J, the gap between germline ends came to 12 bases. The chain's CDR3 is CASSLEVSLTYEQYF. In DNA form, the CDR3 reads TGTGCCAGCAGCTTAGAGGTTTCCCTCACCTACGAGCAGTACTTC.

The rearrangement links TRBV7-9 to TRBJ2-7; 10 bases map to TRBD1. This CDR3 is built from 15 residues. CDR1 SEHNR and CDR2 FQNEAQ come from the germline V gene (reference sequence). Unmatched junction bases numbered 7, after V lost 5 bases and J lost 3 bases. CDR3 nucleotides: TGTGCCAGCAGCCACTCGCGGACAGGGGGCTACGAGCAGTACTTC. Its translation is CASSHSRTGGYEQYF.

CDR3: CASSAWTSGATDTQYF. CDR3 DNA sequence: TGTGCCAGCAGCGCTTGGACTAGCGGGGCCACAGATACGCAGTATTTT. V gene TRBV9 combines with J gene TRBJ2-3; 12 bases fit TRBD2. V shed 3 bases and J 2 bases; nucleotides not matched to a gene: 4. The length of the CDR3 is 16 residues. From germline, CDR1 is SGDLS and CDR2 YYNGEE.

In this sample, this clonotype turned up many times. The chain joins TRBV7-2 to TRBJ2-3; D possibly matches TRBD1 or TRBD2 (5 bases each). The CDR3 has 13 residues. CDR1 and CDR2 (germline): SGHTA, FQGNSA. V was cut by 3 bases and J by 6 bases, with 10 bases left in between. The CDR3 region has the DNA TGTGCCAGCAGCTTCGACTGGGGGGATACGCAGTATTTT. It translates to CASSFDWGDTQYF.

About this clonotype: The junction departs from the called germline gene at one end, perhaps through a read error. This chain links TRBV7-2 with TRBJ1-3, with D perhaps TRBD1 (5 bases). Germline CDR1 SGHTA, CDR2 FQGNSA. The CDR3 covers 14 residues. CDR3 loop: CASSPMGEGNTRYF. The CDR3 DNA follows: TGTGCCAGCAGCCCCATGGGGGAGGGAAACACCAGATATTTT.

This clonotype came up a few times. The V gene is TRBV19, the J gene TRBJ2-2; D ambiguous. Looked up from germline, CDR1 is LNHDA and CDR2 is SQIVND (reference sequence). Trimming cost V 6 bases and J 1 base, with 12 bases left between them. The CDR3 is 15 amino acids. Written as DNA, the CDR3 is TGTGCCAGTAGGCTGGTGACCGTGAACACCGGGGAGCTGTTTTTT. It encodes CASRLVTVNTGELFF.

Written as DNA, the CDR3 is TGTGCCAGCAGCTTATCTCGGGGCTCGGGGGAATCACCCCTCCACTTT. Translated: CASSLSRGSGESPLHF. The V call is TRBV7-9, the J call TRBJ1-6; TRBD1 is a possible D gene (5 bases). The CDR3 extends over 16 amino acids. Germline V lookup: CDR1 SEHNR, CDR2 FQNEAQ (reference sequence). With 2 bases removed from V and 10 bases from J, the gap between germline ends came to 18 bases.

This chain links TRBV3-1 with TRBJ2-3; D is perhaps TRBD2 (5 bases). This CDR3 spans 15 amino acids. Trimming cost V 3 bases and J 2 bases, with 12 bases left between them. Germline V CDR1 and CDR2: LGHDT, YNNKEL (reference sequence). The CDR3 sequence is CASSHSDYATDTQYF. The CDR3 region has the DNA TGTGCCAGCAGCCATTCAGACTACGCCACAGATACGCAGTATTTT.

In its sample, this clonotype was seen a few times. The chain uses TRBV12-3 or TRBV12-4 and TRBJ1-5; D may be TRBD1 (6 bases). This CDR3 has 12 residues. V lost 7 bases and J 7 bases, leaving 11 bases between the germline ends. The CDR3 nucleotides are TGTGCCAGCACCCTAGGGGGACAGCCCCAGCATTTT. Amino acids: CASTLGGQPQHF.

V gene TRBV19 combines with J gene TRBJ2-3; 9 bases fit TRBD1. The germline V gene encodes CDR1 LNHDA and CDR2 SQIVND (reference sequence). The V and J ends lost 10 bases and 1 base, in that order; junction bases with no gene match: 9. The CDR3 is made up of 15 amino acids. The CDR3 DNA reads TGTGCCACCTCGGGGACAGGGTGGGGCACAGATACGCAGTATTTT. The encoded protein is CATSGTGWGTDTQYF.

CDR3 DNA: TGTGCCAGCAGCTTACAGGGGCGTGTGAACACTGAAGCTTTCTTT. Its translation is CASSLQGRVNTEAFF. The gene calls are TRBV7-2 and TRBJ1-1; D is possibly TRBD1 (6 bases). In germline, CDR1 is SGHTA, CDR2 FQGNSA. Trimming pared 2 bases from V and 0 bases from J, leaving 10 bases between. The CDR3 consists of 15 residues.

The genes are TRBV20-1 and TRBJ1-3, with D uncertain. V lost 0 bases, J lost 0 bases, and 9 bases lay in between. This CDR3 spans 15 amino acids. Germline-derived CDR1 and CDR2 are DFQATT and SNEGSKA (reference sequence). The CDR3 loop reads CSARDPRSSGNTIYF. CDR3 nucleotide sequence: TGCAGTGCTAGAGATCCACGGAGCTCTGGAAACACCATATATTTT.

This chain links TRBV7-2 with TRBJ2-5, with 7 bases identical to TRBD2. There are 17 residues in the CDR3. Germline assignment: CDR1 SGHTA and CDR2 FQGNSA. V gave up 5 bases and J gave up 4 bases; unmatched junction bases: 16. The CDR3 sequence: CASSPVGRERWGETQYF. CDR3 in DNA: TGTGCCAGCAGCCCAGTGGGGAGGGAGCGGTGGGGAGAGACCCAGTACTTC.

V gene TRBV19 combines with J gene TRBJ1-1; D is uncertain. This CDR3 contains 12 residues. CDR1 and CDR2 (germline): LNHDA, SQIVND (reference sequence). V was shortened by 9 bases and J by 1 base, with 9 bases between the two germline ends. CDR3 sequence reads: CASGEPNTEAFF. As DNA, the CDR3 is TGTGCCAGCGGCGAACCGAACACTGAAGCTTTCTTT.

The V gene is TRBV7-9, the J gene TRBJ1-4, with TRBD1 identical over 9 bases. CDR1 is SEHNR and CDR2 is FQNEAQ in the germline V gene (reference sequence). With 5 bases clipped from V and 7 bases from J, the junction kept 5 bases outside the gene matches. The CDR3 has 14 residues. This chain's CDR3 is CASSPGQGFEKLFF. The CDR3 coding sequence is TGTGCCAGCAGCCCGGGACAGGGATTTGAAAAACTGTTTTTT.

This clonotype was seen many times. This CDR3 reads CASSSLAGYEQYF. The CDR3 nucleotides read TGTGCCAGCAGTTCCCTGGCGGGCTACGAGCAGTACTTC. This chain uses TRBV7-8 with TRBJ2-7; D might be TRBD2 (5 bases). With 6 bases removed from V and 3 bases from J, the gap between germline ends came to 12 bases. The CDR3 has 13 amino acids. Germline V lookup: CDR1 SGHVS, CDR2 FQNEAQ.

The rearrangement joins TRBV4-1 to TRBJ1-2; TRBD1 is a possible D gene (6 bases). Trimming cost V 2 bases and J 4 bases, with 11 bases left between them. From germline, CDR1 is MGHRA and CDR2 YSYEKL. This CDR3 is built from 14 residues. The CDR3 nucleotides read TGCGCCAGCAGCCAAACCGGGACAAGCTATGGCTACACCTTC. It translates to CASSQTGTSYGYTF.

The chain joins TRBV11-3 to TRBJ2-3; 7 positions match TRBD1. Germline-derived CDR1 and CDR2 are SGHNT and YENEEA. The V gene end was trimmed by 5 bases and the J gene end by 2 bases; junction bases not matched to a gene: 7. The CDR3 is made up of 15 amino acids. CDR3 sequence reads: CASSTRTGDTDTQYF. The CDR3 DNA follows: TGTGCCAGCAGCACCCGGACAGGTGACACAGATACGCAGTATTTT.

J is TRBJ1-1 and V is TRBV11-2; possible D gene TRBD1, 6 bases. Germline loops: CDR1 SGHAT, CDR2 FQNNGV. V shed 8 bases and J shed 5 bases, with 12 bases lying between them. The CDR3 has 12 residues. The CDR3 DNA is TGTGCCAGCGGAGACAGGTTTACTGAAGCTTTCTTT. It is translated as CASGDRFTEAFF.

A remark on this clonotype: This clone may be a read error of a much larger clone one base away. The J gene is TRBJ2-1, the V gene TRBV7-2; 7 bases align to TRBD2. Germline V gene data show CDR1 as SGHTA and CDR2 as FQGNSA. The CDR3 is 11 residues long. V was pared by 3 bases and J by 14 bases, with 4 bases of the junction left unmatched. This CDR3 reads CASSFRGEKFF. The CDR3 DNA is TGTGCCAGCAGCTTCCGGGGGGAGAAGTTCTTC.

The chain uses TRBV2 and TRBJ1-2, with 10 bases aligning to TRBD1. This CDR3 has 15 amino acids. Unmatched junction bases numbered 10, after V lost 7 bases and J lost 5 bases. The germline gives CDR1 SNHLY, CDR2 FYNNEI. The CDR3 nucleotides read TGTGCCAGCATGGGGGACAGGGGAATTATTTATGGCTACACCTTC. Translated, it gives CASMGDRGIIYGYTF.

The chain has TRBV2 and TRBJ1-5; the D is unclear. V was shortened by 1 base and J by 2 bases, with 9 bases between the two germline ends. This CDR3 has 15 residues. The V gene's germline CDR1 is SNHLY and CDR2 FYNNEI. The CDR3 DNA reads TGTGCCAGCAGTGAAGTCCCGGCGGGCAATCAGCCCCAGCATTTT. Translated: CASSEVPAGNQPQHF.

This sequence joins TRBV6-1 and TRBJ2-4, with a possible D match to TRBD1 (5 bases). CDR3 length equals 16 residues. The V gene's germline CDR1 is MNHNS and CDR2 SASEGT. V lost 1 base, J lost 2 bases, and 12 bases lay in between. CDR3 region: CASSEGKGATKNIQYF. In DNA form, the CDR3 reads TGTGCCAGCAGTGAAGGGAAAGGGGCTACCAAAAACATTCAGTACTTC.

This clonotype has only a few counts. The rearrangement joins TRBV12-3 or TRBV12-4 to TRBJ2-5, with D hard to call. The CDR3 is 13 amino acids. Trimming pared 5 bases from V and 0 bases from J, leaving 7 bases between. The CDR3 coding sequence is TGTGCCAGCAGTGGTGACAACCAAGAGACCCAGTACTTC. It encodes CASSGDNQETQYF.

This clonotype was seen more than once but under ten times. V is TRBV6-2 or TRBV6-3 and J is TRBJ2-7, with 7 bases matching TRBD2. From germline, CDR1 is MNHEY and CDR2 SVGEGT. Losses at the gene ends were 1 base for V and 0 bases for J; bases not matched to a gene: 0. The CDR3 is 14 residues long. The CDR3 bases are TGTGCCAGCAGTTACTGGGAGGGCTCCTACGAGCAGTACTTC. Residues: CASSYWEGSYEQYF.

The chain joins TRBV4-1 to TRBJ1-1; TRBD1 is a possible D gene (5 bases). Per the germline V gene, CDR1 is MGHRA and CDR2 is YSYEKL. The ends were cut back, 3 bases at V and 4 bases at J, with 15 bases in the middle. The CDR3 has 15 residues. The CDR3 is CASSQSRGKGTEAFF. DNA of the CDR3: TGCGCCAGCAGCCAGTCTAGGGGTAAGGGCACTGAAGCTTTCTTT.

This clonotype was counted a few times. V usage is TRBV7-2 and J usage is TRBJ2-3; a weak D match, TRBD2 (6 bases). The germline CDR1 and CDR2 sequences are SGHTA and FQGNSA. V was clipped by 6 bases and J by 8 bases, with 21 bases between them. This CDR3 spans 15 amino acids. CDR3: CASRIGSSGVGTQYF. The CDR3, as DNA: TGTGCCAGCAGAATAGGGAGTTCGGGGGTTGGTACGCAGTATTTT.